This record looks at one T cell receptor beta chain sequence and its context. This record belongs to a study of identical twins. Each CDR3 protein is one row after TCRdb ran MiXCR on the 5' RACE reads. The sample records under 300,000 distinct CDR3 sequences, roughly 13% being singletons. The junction had 15 bases not matched to a gene; V was cut back by 6 bases and J by 0 bases. This CDR3 is 19 amino acids long. The V gene's germline CDR1 is SGHAT and CDR2 FQDESV (reference sequence). The same data also went into a second study, on yellow fever vaccine responses in identical twins.

This receptor was identified in a woman under 30 in good health. The rearrangement uses TRBV11-1 and TRBJ2-1, with 9 bases lining up with TRBD2. Sample: memory (CD45RO+) T cells sorted from blood. The CDR3 is CASSSFFDSGRSSYNEQFF. CDR3 DNA sequence: TGTGCCAGCAGTTCCTTTTTTGATAGCGGGAGAAGCTCCTACAATGAGCAGTTCTTC. The whole variable domain, filled in from reference TRBV11-1 and TRBJ2-1, reads EAEVAQSPRYKITEKSQAVAFWCDPISGHATLYWYRQILGQGPELLVQFQDESVVDDSQLPKDRFSAERLKGVDSTLKIQPAELGDSAMYLCASSSFFDSGRSSYNEQFFGPGTRLTVL.